This T cell receptor beta chain was identified during a study of T cells in localized non-small cell lung cancer. Study results and caveats: Uninvolved adjacent lung showed the highest T cell clonality, exceeding tumor. Researchers found a median roughly 50 of the top 100 tumor clones in adjacent lung. In the blood, greater T cell density corresponded to longer overall survival.

Comments on this clone: The antigen is undetermined.

There are 13 residues in the CDR3. Trimming took 6 bases from V and 7 from J, leaving 16 bases between them. Germline V lookup: CDR1 MNHNS, CDR2 SASEGT. Assay used: immunoSEQ multiplex PCR; TCRdb lists only in-frame clones, some missing. The sample carries tens of thousands of clones, nearly 80% recorded once. This chain joins TRBV6-1 and TRBJ2-7; the D gene could be TRBD1 or TRBD2 (7 bases each). The specimen comprised peripheral blood, sampled before any cancer treatment. The source is a male donor older than 55 with stage II squamous cell lung carcinoma. In nucleotides, the CDR3 is TGTGCCAGCAGGGACAGGTTGGGGGGGGAGCAGTACTTC. Its translation is CASRDRLGGEQYF.